The clone carrying this T cell receptor (beta chain) was observed a handful of times. This sample stems from a study of blood T cell repertoires in COVID-19. Study at large: PBMCs, B-cell-depleted T cells, or T cells provided the cDNA or gDNA that made up the material.

In the original processing: How many nucleated cells were present was estimated from reference gene primer amplification. The protocol was immunoSEQ multiplex PCR, while the TCRdb copy is restricted to in-frame clones and leaves out a portion. V and J calls and clone size come straight from that table; D and trimming were deduced from the DNA. Among more than 110,000 clones listed, roughly 90% were seen once. The CDR3 covers 16 residues. The V gene end was trimmed by 7 bases and the J gene end by 0 bases; junction bases not matched to a gene: 7. Germline CDR1 MDHEN, CDR2 SYDVKM. The source is a man between 45 and 60 years old with active or convalescent COVID-19. This rearrangement joins TRBV28 to TRBJ1-1, with TRBD1 matching 11 bases. The material sequenced was peripheral blood. CDR3 in DNA: TGTGCCAGCACCCTGAGGACAGGGGGCTTGAACACTGAAGCTTTCTTT. Amino acid sequence: CASTLRTGGLNTEAFF. Together with reference TRBV28 and TRBJ1-1, the CDR3 gives the full variable domain: DVKVTQSSRYLVKRTGEKVFLECVQDMDHENMFWYRQDPGLGLRLIYFSYDVKMKEKGDIPEGYSVSREKKERFSLILESASTNQTSMYLCASTLRTGGLNTEAFFGQGTRLTVV.